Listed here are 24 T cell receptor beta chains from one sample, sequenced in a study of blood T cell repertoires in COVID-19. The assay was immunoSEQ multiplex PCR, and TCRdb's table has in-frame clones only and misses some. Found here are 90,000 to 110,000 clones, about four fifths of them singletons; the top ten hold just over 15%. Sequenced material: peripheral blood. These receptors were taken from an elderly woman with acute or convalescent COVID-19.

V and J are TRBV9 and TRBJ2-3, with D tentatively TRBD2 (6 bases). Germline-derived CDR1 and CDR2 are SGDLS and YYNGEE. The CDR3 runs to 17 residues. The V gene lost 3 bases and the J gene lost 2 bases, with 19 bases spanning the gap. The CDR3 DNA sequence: TGTGCCAGCAGCGAGAAGGCGGGGCTTTGGAACACAGATACGCAGTATTTT. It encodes CASSEKAGLWNTDTQYF.

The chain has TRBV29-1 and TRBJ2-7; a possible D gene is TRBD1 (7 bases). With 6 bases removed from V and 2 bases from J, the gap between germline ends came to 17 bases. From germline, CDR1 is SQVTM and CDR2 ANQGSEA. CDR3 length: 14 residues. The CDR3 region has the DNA TGCAGCGTGGGACTCTCCACAGGGGCCTACGAGCAGTACTTC. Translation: CSVGLSTGAYEQYF.

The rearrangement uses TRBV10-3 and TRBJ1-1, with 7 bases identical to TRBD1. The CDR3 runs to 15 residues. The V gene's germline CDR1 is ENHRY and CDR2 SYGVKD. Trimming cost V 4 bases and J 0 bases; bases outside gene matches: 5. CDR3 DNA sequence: TGTGCCATCAGTGCCTACAGGGGCTTGAACACTGAAGCTTTCTTT. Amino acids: CAISAYRGLNTEAFF.

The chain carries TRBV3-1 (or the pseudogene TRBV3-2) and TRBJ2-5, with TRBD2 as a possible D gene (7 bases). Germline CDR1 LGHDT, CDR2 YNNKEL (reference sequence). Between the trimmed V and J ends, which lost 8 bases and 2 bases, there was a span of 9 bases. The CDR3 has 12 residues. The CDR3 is CASGRGQETQYF. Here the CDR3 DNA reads TGTGCCAGCGGGAGGGGGCAAGAGACCCAGTACTTC.

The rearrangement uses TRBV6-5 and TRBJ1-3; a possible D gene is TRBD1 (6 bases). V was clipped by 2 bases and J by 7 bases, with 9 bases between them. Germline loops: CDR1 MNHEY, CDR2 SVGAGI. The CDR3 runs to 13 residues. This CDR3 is CASSYGQGNTIYF. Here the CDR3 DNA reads TGTGCCAGCAGTTACGGGCAGGGGAACACCATATATTTT.

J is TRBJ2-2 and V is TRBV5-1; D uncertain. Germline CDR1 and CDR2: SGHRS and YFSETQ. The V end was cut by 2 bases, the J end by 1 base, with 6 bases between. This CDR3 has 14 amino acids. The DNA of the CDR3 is TGCGCCAGCAGCTTTGGCTTGAACACCGGGGAGCTGTTTTTT. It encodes CASSFGLNTGELFF.

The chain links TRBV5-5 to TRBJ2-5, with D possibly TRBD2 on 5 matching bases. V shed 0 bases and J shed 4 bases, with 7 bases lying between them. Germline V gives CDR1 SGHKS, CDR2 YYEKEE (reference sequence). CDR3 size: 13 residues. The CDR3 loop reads CASSLDGVETQYF. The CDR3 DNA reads TGTGCCAGCAGCTTGGACGGGGTAGAGACCCAGTACTTC.

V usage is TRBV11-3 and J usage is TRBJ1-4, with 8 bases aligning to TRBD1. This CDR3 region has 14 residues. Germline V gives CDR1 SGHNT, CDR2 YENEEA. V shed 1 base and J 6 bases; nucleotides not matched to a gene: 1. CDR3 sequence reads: CASSLAGGDEKLFF. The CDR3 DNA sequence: TGTGCCAGCAGCTTAGCAGGGGGCGATGAAAAACTGTTTTTT.

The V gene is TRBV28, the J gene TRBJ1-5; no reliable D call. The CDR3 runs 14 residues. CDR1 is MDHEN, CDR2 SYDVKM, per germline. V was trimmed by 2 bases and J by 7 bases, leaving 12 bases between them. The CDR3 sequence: CASSLGSGKQPQHF. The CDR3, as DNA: TGTGCCAGCAGTTTAGGGTCCGGGAAACAGCCCCAGCATTTT.

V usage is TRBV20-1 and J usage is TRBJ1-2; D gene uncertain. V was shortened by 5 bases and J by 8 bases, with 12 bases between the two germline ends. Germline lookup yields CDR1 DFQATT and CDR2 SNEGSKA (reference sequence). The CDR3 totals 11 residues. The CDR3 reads CSALGVGGYTF. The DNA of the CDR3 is TGCAGTGCTCTCGGGGTAGGAGGCTACACCTTC.

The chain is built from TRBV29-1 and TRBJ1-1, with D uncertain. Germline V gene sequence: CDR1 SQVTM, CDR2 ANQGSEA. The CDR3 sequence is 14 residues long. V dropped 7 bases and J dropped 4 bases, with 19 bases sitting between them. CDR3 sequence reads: CSAHSGTSGTEAFF. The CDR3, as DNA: TGCAGCGCCCATTCAGGTACCAGCGGCACTGAAGCTTTCTTT. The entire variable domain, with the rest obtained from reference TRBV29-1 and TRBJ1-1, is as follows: SAVISQKPSRDICQRGTSLTIQCQVDSQVTMMFWYRQQPGQSLTLIATANQGSEATYESGFVIDKFPISRPNLTFSTLTVSNMSPEDSSIYLCSAHSGTSGTEAFFGQGTRLTVV.

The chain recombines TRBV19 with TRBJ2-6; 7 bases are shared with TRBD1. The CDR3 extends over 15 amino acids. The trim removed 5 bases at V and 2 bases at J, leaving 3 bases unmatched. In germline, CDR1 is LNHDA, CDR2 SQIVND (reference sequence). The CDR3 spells CASSHDRAGANVLTF. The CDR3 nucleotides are TGTGCCAGTAGTCACGACAGGGCTGGGGCCAACGTCCTGACTTTC. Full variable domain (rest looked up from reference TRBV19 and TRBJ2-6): DGGITQSPKYLFRKEGQNVTLSCEQNLNHDAMYWYRQDPGQGLRLIYYSQIVNDFQKGDIAEGYSVSREKKESFPLTVTSAQKNPTAFYLCASSHDRAGANVLTFGAGSRLTVL.

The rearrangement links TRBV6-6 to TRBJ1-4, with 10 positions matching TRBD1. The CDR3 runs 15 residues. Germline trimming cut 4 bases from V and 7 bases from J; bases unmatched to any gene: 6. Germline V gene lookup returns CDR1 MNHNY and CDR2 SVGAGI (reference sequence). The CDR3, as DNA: TGTGCCAGCAGTTTTCGGACAGGGGGTGCTGAAAAACTGTTTTTT. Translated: CASSFRTGGAEKLFF.

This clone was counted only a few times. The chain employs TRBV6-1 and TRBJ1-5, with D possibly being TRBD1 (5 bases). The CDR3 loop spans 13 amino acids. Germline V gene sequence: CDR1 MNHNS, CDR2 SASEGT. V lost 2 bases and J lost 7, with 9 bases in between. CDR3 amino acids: CASSEQGEQPQHF. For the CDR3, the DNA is TGTGCCAGCAGTGAACAGGGTGAACAGCCCCAGCATTTT.

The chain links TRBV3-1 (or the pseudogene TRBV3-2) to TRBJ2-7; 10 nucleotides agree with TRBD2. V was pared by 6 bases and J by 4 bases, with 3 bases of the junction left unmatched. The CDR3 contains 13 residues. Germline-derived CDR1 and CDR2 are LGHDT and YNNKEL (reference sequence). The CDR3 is CASSQTSGYEQYV. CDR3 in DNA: TGTGCCAGCAGTCAGACTAGCGGGTACGAGCAGTACGTC.

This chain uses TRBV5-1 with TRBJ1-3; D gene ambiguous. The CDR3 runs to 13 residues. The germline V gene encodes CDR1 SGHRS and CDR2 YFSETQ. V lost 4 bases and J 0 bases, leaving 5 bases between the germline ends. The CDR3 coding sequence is TGCGCCAGCAGCCCCCTCTCTGGAAACACCATATATTTT. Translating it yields CASSPLSGNTIYF.

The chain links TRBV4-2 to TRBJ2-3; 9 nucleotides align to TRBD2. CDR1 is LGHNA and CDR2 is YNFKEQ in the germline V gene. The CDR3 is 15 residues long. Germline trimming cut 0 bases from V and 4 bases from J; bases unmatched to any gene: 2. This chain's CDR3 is CASSQEAGGSDTQYF. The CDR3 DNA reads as TGTGCCAGCAGCCAAGAAGCGGGAGGATCAGATACGCAGTATTTT.

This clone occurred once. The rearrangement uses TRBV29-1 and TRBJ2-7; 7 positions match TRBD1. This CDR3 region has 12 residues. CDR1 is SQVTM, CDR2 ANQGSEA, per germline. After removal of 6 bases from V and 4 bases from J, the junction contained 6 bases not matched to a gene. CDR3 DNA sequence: TGCAGCGTCCATGGACAGGCTTACGAGCAGTACTTC. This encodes CSVHGQAYEQYF.

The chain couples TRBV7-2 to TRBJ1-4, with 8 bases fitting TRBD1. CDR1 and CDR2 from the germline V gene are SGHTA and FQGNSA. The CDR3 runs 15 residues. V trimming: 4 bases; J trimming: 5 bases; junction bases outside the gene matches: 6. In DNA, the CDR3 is TGTGCCAGCAGCTCCCAGGGGGCTTCAAATGAAAAACTGTTTTTT. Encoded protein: CASSSQGASNEKLFF.

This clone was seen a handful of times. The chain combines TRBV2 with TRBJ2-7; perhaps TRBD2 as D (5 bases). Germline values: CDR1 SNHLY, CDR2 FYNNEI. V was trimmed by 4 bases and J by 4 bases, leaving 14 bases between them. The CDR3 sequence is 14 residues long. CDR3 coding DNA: TGTGCCAGCAGTGGAAGGACTCGTCAGTACGAGCAGTACTTC. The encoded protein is CASSGRTRQYEQYF.

This CDR3 reads CASSRRTPSMNTEAFF. CDR3 bases: TGTGCCAGCAGCAGGAGGACTCCGAGCATGAACACTGAAGCTTTCTTT. The chain carries TRBV5-8 and TRBJ1-1; D ambiguous. The CDR3 has 16 amino acids. Germline V gives CDR1 SGHTS, CDR2 YDEGEE. V gave up 4 bases and J gave up 0 bases, with 16 bases separating them.

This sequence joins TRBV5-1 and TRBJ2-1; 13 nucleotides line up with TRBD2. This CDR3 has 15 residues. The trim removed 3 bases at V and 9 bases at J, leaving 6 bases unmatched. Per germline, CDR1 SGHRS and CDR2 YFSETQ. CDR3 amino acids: CASSSGLAGVGEQFF. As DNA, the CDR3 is TGCGCCAGCAGCTCCGGACTAGCGGGAGTTGGTGAGCAGTTCTTC.

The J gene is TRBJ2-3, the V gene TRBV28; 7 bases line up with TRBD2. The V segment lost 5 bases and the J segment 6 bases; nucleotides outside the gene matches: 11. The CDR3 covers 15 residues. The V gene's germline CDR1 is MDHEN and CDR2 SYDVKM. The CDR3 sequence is CASSRRGGPVDTQYF. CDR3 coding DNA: TGTGCCAGCAGTCGCCGGGGAGGGCCGGTGGATACGCAGTATTTT.

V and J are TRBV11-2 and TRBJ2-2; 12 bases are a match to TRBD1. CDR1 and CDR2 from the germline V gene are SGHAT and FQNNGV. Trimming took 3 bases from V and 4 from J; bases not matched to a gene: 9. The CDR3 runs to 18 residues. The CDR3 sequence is CASSFDRDRGPGTGELFF. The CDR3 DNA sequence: TGTGCCAGCAGCTTCGATCGGGACAGGGGGCCGGGCACCGGGGAGCTGTTTTTT.